This TCR beta chain was captured in a study of T-cell reconstitution after alpha-beta-depleted transplantation in children. Preparation of the TCRbeta library involved a method that used unique molecular identifiers. Each CDR3 protein gets one entry after TCRdb re-called the PCR reads with MiXCR. The profile shows 750,000 to 950,000 distinct CDR3 sequences, 15% to 20% of them singletons. Germline loops: CDR1 SGHRS, CDR2 YFSETQ. V shed 2 bases, J shed 7 bases, and the junction held 18 bases outside the gene matches. CDR3 length: 18 residues. In the case of this clonotype: Its antigen is still unknown.

Whole-study findings and limits: Several hundred expanded graft clones reportedly were the source of alpha-beta T cells about two months after transplant.

The receptor's source is a male patient younger than 18 who had a stem cell transplant for acute lymphoblastic leukemia, so the T cells may come from the graft donor. The J gene is TRBJ2-7, the V gene TRBV5-1, with 10 bases lining up with TRBD1. This specimen consisted of PBMCs, mostly from graft donor cells, obtained 360 days after TCRalphabeta/CD19-depleted stem cell transplant. CDR3 nucleotide sequence: TGCGCCAGCAGCTTATCGCCCATATGGACAGGGGGTAGTCAGGAGCAGTACTTC. Amino acids: CASSLSPIWTGGSQEQYF.